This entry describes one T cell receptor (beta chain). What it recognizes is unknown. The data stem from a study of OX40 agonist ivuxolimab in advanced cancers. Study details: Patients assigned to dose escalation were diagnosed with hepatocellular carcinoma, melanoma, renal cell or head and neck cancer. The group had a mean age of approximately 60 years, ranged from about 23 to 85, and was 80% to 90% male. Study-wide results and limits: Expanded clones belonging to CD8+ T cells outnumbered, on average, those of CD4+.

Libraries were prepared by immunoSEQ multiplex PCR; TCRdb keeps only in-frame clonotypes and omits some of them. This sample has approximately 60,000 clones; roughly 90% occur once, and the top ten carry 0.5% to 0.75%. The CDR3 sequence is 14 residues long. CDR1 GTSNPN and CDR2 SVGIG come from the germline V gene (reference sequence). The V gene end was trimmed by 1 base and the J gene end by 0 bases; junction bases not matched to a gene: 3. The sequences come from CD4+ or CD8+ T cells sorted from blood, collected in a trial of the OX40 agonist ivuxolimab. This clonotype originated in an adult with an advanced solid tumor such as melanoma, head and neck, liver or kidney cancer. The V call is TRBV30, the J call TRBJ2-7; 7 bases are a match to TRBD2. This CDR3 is CAWSGGGSSYEQYF. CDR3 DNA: TGTGCCTGGAGTGGGGGCGGGAGCTCCTACGAGCAGTACTTC.